This TCR beta chain was documented in a study of cytomegalovirus exposure and HLA in healthy donors. Overall study results and limits: Per a prior analysis, the majority of TCR beta V segments were productive roughly 90% or roughly 30% of the time.

This clone came up a few times. Its antigen is not identified. This CDR3 is built from 12 residues. The PCR contained 60 Vbeta and 13 Jbeta primers. This table comes from immunoSEQ multiplex PCR, and its TCRdb copy is limited to in-frame clones, with some not included. The sample has about 98,000 clones; roughly three quarters are singletons. Sequencing used PBMCs. This chain uses TRBV21-1 with TRBJ1-5. TRBV21-1 constitutes a pseudogene. This clonotype was sampled from a male donor in good health and CMV-seropositive. The CDR3, as DNA: TGTGCCAGCAGCAAAGTTCGTCAGCCCCAGCATTTT. Translated, it gives CASSKVRQPQHF.